Below, one TCR beta chain is given with its context. No antigen is known for it. Base qualities are not provided; no much larger clone lies one nucleotide away. The trial excluded patients who had a history of autoimmune disease or who were on systemic immunosuppression. Peripheral blood for TCR sequencing was collected from all dose cohorts at baseline, on cycle 4 day 1, and on cycle 7 day 1. Samples came from an open-label, multicenter, first-in-human phase I dose-escalation trial of ivuxolimab. Adults with locally advanced or metastatic head and neck squamous cell, hepatocellular, melanoma or renal cell carcinoma were enrolled in the trial. CD4+ and CD8+ T cells were sorted separately from peripheral blood before TCR sequencing. These data originate in a study of OX40 agonist ivuxolimab in advanced cancers. About the study as a whole: The costimulatory receptor OX40 (CD134) was targeted by ivuxolimab, a fully human IgG2 agonistic monoclonal antibody. Intravenous ivuxolimab was administered to patients every 2 weeks at six dose levels: 0.01, 0.1, 0.3, 1.5, 3 and 10 mg/kg. Among the roughly 50 dose-escalation patients, about 19 had hepatocellular carcinoma, 15 or so melanoma, 9 renal cell carcinoma and 9 head and neck cancer. The dose-escalation cohort was roughly 87% male with a mean age of around 62 years, ranging from roughly 23 to 90. Patients were allowed to have had prior anti-PD-1, anti-PD-L1 or anti-CTLA-4 therapy, and less than 45% of the dose-escalation patients had previously received checkpoint inhibitors. Partial responses were achieved by three dose-escalation patients, of whom one had hepatocellular carcinoma and two had cutaneous melanoma. The purpose of peripheral TCRbeta sequencing was to test whether ivuxolimab changed TCR sequence diversity and led to clonal T-cell expansion. The paper describes the monotherapy dose-escalation part (N of about 50 patients) of the phase I trial of ivuxolimab. Overall study results and their limits: After ivuxolimab, more expanded clones were found on average in CD8+ T cells than in CD4+ T cells. The antigen specificity of the clonally expanded peripheral T cells was not determined. In partial responders in the 0.1-3.0 mg/kg groups, normalized peripheral clonal expansion was found to be among the lowest, especially among CD8+ T cells. Low levels of normalized T-cell clonal expansion were also seen in some nonresponding patients. At doses of 0.1 to 3.0 mg/kg, clonal expansion of both CD4+ and CD8+ T cells in blood was seen between baseline and week 6.

To sequence the TCRbeta CDR3 region, genomic DNA was isolated from the sorted cells. The immunoSEQ Assay was used for sequencing of TCRbeta CDR3 regions. In its TCRdb copy, this immuneACCESS table keeps in-frame sequences only and misses some clones. Where compared with another copy, unresolved V genes explain less than half of these, and the others have no known cause. The sample contains approximately 69,000 clones, around four fifths of them found a single time. The ten biggest clones cover 5% to 7% of the sample. Germline trimming amounts to 3 bases on V and 10 bases on J, with 8 as the count of junction bases outside the gene matches. CDR1 and CDR2 (MDHEN, SYDVKM) derive from the germline V gene. Measured from the cysteine to the phenylalanine, the CDR3 is 13 residues long. CDR3 DNA only is kept here, 39 bases in frame from base 1.

The sequence is built from TRBV28 and TRBJ1-1, and TRBD1 matches 7 of the central bases. The material was CD4+ or CD8+ T cells sorted from blood, obtained in a trial of the OX40 agonist ivuxolimab. This TCR derives from an adult with an advanced solid tumor such as melanoma, head and neck, liver or kidney cancer. Here the CDR3 is given as CASSFGQVSGAFF. The base sequence is TGTGCCAGCAGTTTTGGACAGGTCAGTGGAGCTTTCTTT.